A selection of T cell receptor beta chains follows, all from one sample in a study of T-cell memory formation after mild COVID-19. TCRdb processed the 5' RACE reads anew with MiXCR; each CDR3 protein has one entry. The table has hundreds of thousands of distinct CDR3 sequences, nearly 25% seen once; the top ten hold 9.5% to 15%. The material sequenced was PBMCs or a T cell subset sorted from them (not recorded which). These receptors were collected from an adult woman who had mild COVID-19 (a few samples of this study predate the infection). Cell type and time point are not known. Each CDR3 is given with its conserved first and last residue. The D gene is left open where the match is weak. Clone size is stated in some rows and not others, as once, few, many or a class when expanded.

cdr3_nt cdr3_aa clone_size j_call d_call cdr3_length v_call
TGCGCCAGCAGCCAAGCTCTTATAGACAGCTCCTATAATTCACCCCTCCACTTT CASSQALIDSSYNSPLHF . TRBJ1-6 . 18 TRBV4-1
TGTGCCACCAGTGAGAGACAGGGGAGGAAAAACATTCAGTACTTC CATSERQGRKNIQYF . TRBJ2-4 TRBD1 15 TRBV24-1
TGTGCCAGCGGCTCGGGACAGGGAACTTCACCCCTCCACTTT CASGSGQGTSPLHF . TRBJ1-6 TRBD1 14 TRBV12-3/TRBV12-4
TGCGCCAGCAGCTCGGGGACAATTAGCACAGATACGCAGTATTTT CASSSGTISTDTQYF few TRBJ2-3 . 15 TRBV5-1
TGTGCCAGCAGCCTACAGGAGAATGAGCAGTTCTTC CASSLQENEQFF . TRBJ2-1 . 12 TRBV3-1
TGCAGCGTTGGGATCGGGGGGGCCGGGGAGCTGTTTTTT CSVGIGGAGELFF . TRBJ2-2 TRBD2 13 TRBV29-1
TGTGCCAGCAGTGACAGGGGTCCAGATACGCAGTATTTT CASSDRGPDTQYF . TRBJ2-3 . 13 TRBV6-4
TGCAGTGCTAGTGTCGTTATCAATCAGCCCCAGCATTTT CSASVVINQPQHF many TRBJ1-5 . 13 TRBV20-1
TGCAGTGCTAGAGAAATTGGACAGGGCAATGAAGCTTTCTTT CSAREIGQGNEAFF . TRBJ1-1 TRBD1 14 TRBV20-1
TGCAGTGCTCTACACGCGGGGGGCCGTCGTAATGAGCAGTTCTTC CSALHAGGRRNEQFF . TRBJ2-1 TRBD2 15 TRBV20-1
TGTGCCAGCAGCTCAAGCCTCGTGACTAGCGGCTCGTACAATGAGCAGTTCTTC CASSSSLVTSGSYNEQFF . TRBJ2-1 TRBD2 18 TRBV7-9
TGCGCCAGCAGCAAGGGACAGGTGGATGGCTACACCTTC CASSKGQVDGYTF . TRBJ1-2 TRBD1 13 TRBV5-1
TGTGCCATCCACAGGGAGAACACTGAAGCTTTCTTT CAIHRENTEAFF . TRBJ1-1 . 12 TRBV2
TGTGCCAGCAGCTTATCTGCGATCCGGGGGGCTAGCGGGACTGGCGAGCAGTTCTTC CASSLSAIRGASGTGEQFF . TRBJ2-1 TRBD2 19 TRBV7-9
TGTGCCAGCAGTGAATTGGGGGACCTCAAGACCCAGTACTTC CASSELGDLKTQYF few TRBJ2-5 . 14 TRBV25-1
TGTGCCAGCAGCCCGGGACAGAGATATAATTCACCCCTCCACTTT CASSPGQRYNSPLHF . TRBJ1-6 TRBD1 15 TRBV6-6
TGCAGTGCTAGAGTTTTCGAGAGGGAGGGTGGGAAGACCCAGTACTTC CSARVFEREGGKTQYF many TRBJ2-5 TRBD2 16 TRBV20-1
TGCGCCAGCAGCTTTGGACAGGCCCAAGAGACCCAGTACTTC CASSFGQAQETQYF few TRBJ2-5 TRBD1 14 TRBV5-1
TGCGCCAGCAGCCAAGGGGACATCAGAGCTAACTATGGCTACACCTTC CASSQGDIRANYGYTF few TRBJ1-2 . 16 TRBV4-1
TGCGCCATCAGCTTGGCGCGTATCGACGAGCAGTACTTC CAISLARIDEQYF . TRBJ2-7 . 13 TRBV5-1